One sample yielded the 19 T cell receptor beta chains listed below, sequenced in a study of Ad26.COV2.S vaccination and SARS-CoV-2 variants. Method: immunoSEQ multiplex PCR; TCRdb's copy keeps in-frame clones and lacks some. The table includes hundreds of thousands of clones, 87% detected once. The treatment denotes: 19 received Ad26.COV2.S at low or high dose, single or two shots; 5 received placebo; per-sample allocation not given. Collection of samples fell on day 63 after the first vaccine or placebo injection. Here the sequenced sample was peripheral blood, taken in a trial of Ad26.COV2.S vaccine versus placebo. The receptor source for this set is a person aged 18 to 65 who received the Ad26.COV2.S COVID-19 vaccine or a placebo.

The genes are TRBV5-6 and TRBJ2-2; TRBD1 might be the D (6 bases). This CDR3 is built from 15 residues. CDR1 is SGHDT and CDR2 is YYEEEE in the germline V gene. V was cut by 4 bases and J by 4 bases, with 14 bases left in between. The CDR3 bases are TGTGCCAGCAGCAACGGACAGTCGCCCACCGGGGAGCTGTTTTTT. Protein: CASSNGQSPTGELFF. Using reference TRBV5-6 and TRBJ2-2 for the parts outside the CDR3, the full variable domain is DAGVTQSPTHLIKTRGQQVTLRCSPKSGHDTVSWYQQALGQGPQFIFQYYEEEERQRGNFPDRFSGHQFPNYSSELNVNALLLGDSALYLCASSNGQSPTGELFFGEGSRLTVL.

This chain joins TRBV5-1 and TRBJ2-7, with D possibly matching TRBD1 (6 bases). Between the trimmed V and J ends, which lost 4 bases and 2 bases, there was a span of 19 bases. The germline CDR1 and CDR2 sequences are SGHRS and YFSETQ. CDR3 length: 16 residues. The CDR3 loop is CASSPFLGQLPYEQYF. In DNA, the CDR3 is TGCGCCAGCAGCCCCTTCCTCGGACAGCTCCCCTACGAGCAGTACTTC.

CDR3 region: CASSLPSDINEQFF. Here the CDR3 DNA reads TGCGCCAGCAGCCTTCCCTCGGACATCAATGAGCAGTTCTTC. V usage is TRBV5-1 and J usage is TRBJ2-1, with D perhaps matching TRBD1 (5 bases). This CDR3 comprises 14 residues. Germline CDR1 is SGHRS and CDR2 is YFSETQ. Deletions cut 4 bases from V and 6 bases from J, with 14 bases between.

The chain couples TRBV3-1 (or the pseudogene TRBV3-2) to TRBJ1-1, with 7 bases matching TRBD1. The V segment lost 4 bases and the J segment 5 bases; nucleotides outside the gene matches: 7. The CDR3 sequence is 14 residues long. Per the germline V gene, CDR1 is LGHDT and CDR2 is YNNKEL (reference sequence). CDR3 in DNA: TGTGCCAGCAGCCGAGAGACAGGGCGGACTGAAGCTTTCTTT. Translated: CASSRETGRTEAFF.

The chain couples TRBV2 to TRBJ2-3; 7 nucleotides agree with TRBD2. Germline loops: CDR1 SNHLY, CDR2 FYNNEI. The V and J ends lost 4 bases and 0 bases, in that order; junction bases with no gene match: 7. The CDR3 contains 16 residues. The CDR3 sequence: CASSAVLAASTDTQYF. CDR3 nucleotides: TGTGCCAGCAGTGCCGTGCTAGCGGCTAGCACAGATACGCAGTATTTT.

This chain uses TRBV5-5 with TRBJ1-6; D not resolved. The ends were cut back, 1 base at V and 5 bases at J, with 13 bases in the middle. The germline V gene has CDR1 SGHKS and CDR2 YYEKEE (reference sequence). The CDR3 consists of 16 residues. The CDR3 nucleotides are TGTGCCAGCAGCTTGAGGTTTATCGGTCATAATTCACCCCTCCACTTT. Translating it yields CASSLRFIGHNSPLHF.

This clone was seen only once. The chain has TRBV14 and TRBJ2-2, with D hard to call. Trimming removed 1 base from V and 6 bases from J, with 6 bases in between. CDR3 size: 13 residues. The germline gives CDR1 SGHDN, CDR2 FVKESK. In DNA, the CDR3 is TGTGCCAGCAGCCAAGCTTCCCCCGGGGAGCTGTTTTTT. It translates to CASSQASPGELFF.

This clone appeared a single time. The CDR3 is CASSLSPYGTPYGYTF. CDR3 in DNA: TGTGCCAGCAGTTTATCACCCTACGGCACCCCCTATGGCTACACCTTC. The chain uses TRBV27 and TRBJ1-2; D unclear. Germline CDR1 and CDR2: MNHEY and SMNVEV (reference sequence). The V end was cut by 0 bases, the J end by 4 bases, with 15 bases between. The CDR3 covers 16 residues.

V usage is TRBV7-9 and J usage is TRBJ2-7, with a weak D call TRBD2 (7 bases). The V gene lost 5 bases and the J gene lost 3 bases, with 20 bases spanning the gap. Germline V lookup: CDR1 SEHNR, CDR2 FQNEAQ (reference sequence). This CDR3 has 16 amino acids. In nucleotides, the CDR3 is TGTGCCAGCAGCCCACCGGGGGGCGGAAAATACTACGAGCAGTACTTC. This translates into CASSPPGGGKYYEQYF.

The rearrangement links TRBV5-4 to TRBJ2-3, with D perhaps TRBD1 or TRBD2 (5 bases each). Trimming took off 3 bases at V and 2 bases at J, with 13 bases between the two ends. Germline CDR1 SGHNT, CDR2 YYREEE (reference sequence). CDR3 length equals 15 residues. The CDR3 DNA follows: TGTGCCAGCAGCTCAACCGGGACCCCCACAGATACGCAGTATTTT. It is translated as CASSSTGTPTDTQYF.

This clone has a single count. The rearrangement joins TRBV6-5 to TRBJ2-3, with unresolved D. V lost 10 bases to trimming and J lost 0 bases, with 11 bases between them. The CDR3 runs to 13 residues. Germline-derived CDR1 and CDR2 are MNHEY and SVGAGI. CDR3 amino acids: CATKMTSTDTQYF. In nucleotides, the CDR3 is TGTGCCACAAAAATGACTAGCACAGATACGCAGTATTTT.

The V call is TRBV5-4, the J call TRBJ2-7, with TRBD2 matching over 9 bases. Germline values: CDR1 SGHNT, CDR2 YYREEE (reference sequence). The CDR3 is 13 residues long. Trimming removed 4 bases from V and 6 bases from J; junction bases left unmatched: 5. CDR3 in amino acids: CASSPGLAREQYF. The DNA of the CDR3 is TGTGCCAGCAGCCCGGGACTAGCTCGCGAGCAGTACTTC.

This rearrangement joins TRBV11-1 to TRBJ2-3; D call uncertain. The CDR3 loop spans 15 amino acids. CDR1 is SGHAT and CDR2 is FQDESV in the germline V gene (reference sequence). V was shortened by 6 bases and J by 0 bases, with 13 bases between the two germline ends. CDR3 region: CASRVLGISTDTQYF. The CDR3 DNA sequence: TGTGCCAGCAGGGTACTCGGAATTAGCACAGATACGCAGTATTTT.

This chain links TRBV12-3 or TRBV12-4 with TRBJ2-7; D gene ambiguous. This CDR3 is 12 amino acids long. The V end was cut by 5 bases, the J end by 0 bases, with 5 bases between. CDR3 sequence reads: CASSTSSYEQYF. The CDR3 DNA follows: TGTGCCAGCAGTACGAGCTCCTACGAGCAGTACTTC.

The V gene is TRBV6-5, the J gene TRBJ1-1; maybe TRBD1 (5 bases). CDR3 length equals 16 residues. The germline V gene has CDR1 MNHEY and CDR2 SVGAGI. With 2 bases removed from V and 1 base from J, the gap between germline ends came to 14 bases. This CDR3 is CASSYGWGRANTEAFF. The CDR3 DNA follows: TGTGCCAGCAGTTACGGGTGGGGCAGGGCGAACACTGAAGCTTTCTTT.

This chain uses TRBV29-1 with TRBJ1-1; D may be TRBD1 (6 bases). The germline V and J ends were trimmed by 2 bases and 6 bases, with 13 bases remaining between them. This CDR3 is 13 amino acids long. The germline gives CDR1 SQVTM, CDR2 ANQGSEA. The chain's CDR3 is CSVEKMGGSEAFF. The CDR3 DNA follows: TGCAGCGTTGAAAAAATGGGGGGCTCTGAAGCTTTCTTT.

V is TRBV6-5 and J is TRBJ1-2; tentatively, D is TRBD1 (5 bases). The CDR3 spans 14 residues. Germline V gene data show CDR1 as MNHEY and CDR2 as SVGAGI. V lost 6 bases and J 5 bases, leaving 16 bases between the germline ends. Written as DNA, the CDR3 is TGTGCCAGCAGCCTCTCTCGGGGGTCTTATGGCTACACCTTC. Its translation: CASSLSRGSYGYTF.

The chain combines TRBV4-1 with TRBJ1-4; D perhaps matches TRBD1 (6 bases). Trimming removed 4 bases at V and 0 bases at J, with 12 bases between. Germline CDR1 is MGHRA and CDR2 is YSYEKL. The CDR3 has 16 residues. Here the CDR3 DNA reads TGCGCCAGCAGCCTTCATCCAGGGGCAACTAATGAAAAACTGTTTTTT. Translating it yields CASSLHPGATNEKLFF.

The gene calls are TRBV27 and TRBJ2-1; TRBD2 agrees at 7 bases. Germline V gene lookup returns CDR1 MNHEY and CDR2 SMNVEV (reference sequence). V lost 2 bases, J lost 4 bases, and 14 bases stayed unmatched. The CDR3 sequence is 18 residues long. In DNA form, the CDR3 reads TGTGCCAGCAGTTTAAGGGCGGGGGTAGCCTCTTCTTACAATGAGCAGTTCTTC. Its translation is CASSLRAGVASSYNEQFF.